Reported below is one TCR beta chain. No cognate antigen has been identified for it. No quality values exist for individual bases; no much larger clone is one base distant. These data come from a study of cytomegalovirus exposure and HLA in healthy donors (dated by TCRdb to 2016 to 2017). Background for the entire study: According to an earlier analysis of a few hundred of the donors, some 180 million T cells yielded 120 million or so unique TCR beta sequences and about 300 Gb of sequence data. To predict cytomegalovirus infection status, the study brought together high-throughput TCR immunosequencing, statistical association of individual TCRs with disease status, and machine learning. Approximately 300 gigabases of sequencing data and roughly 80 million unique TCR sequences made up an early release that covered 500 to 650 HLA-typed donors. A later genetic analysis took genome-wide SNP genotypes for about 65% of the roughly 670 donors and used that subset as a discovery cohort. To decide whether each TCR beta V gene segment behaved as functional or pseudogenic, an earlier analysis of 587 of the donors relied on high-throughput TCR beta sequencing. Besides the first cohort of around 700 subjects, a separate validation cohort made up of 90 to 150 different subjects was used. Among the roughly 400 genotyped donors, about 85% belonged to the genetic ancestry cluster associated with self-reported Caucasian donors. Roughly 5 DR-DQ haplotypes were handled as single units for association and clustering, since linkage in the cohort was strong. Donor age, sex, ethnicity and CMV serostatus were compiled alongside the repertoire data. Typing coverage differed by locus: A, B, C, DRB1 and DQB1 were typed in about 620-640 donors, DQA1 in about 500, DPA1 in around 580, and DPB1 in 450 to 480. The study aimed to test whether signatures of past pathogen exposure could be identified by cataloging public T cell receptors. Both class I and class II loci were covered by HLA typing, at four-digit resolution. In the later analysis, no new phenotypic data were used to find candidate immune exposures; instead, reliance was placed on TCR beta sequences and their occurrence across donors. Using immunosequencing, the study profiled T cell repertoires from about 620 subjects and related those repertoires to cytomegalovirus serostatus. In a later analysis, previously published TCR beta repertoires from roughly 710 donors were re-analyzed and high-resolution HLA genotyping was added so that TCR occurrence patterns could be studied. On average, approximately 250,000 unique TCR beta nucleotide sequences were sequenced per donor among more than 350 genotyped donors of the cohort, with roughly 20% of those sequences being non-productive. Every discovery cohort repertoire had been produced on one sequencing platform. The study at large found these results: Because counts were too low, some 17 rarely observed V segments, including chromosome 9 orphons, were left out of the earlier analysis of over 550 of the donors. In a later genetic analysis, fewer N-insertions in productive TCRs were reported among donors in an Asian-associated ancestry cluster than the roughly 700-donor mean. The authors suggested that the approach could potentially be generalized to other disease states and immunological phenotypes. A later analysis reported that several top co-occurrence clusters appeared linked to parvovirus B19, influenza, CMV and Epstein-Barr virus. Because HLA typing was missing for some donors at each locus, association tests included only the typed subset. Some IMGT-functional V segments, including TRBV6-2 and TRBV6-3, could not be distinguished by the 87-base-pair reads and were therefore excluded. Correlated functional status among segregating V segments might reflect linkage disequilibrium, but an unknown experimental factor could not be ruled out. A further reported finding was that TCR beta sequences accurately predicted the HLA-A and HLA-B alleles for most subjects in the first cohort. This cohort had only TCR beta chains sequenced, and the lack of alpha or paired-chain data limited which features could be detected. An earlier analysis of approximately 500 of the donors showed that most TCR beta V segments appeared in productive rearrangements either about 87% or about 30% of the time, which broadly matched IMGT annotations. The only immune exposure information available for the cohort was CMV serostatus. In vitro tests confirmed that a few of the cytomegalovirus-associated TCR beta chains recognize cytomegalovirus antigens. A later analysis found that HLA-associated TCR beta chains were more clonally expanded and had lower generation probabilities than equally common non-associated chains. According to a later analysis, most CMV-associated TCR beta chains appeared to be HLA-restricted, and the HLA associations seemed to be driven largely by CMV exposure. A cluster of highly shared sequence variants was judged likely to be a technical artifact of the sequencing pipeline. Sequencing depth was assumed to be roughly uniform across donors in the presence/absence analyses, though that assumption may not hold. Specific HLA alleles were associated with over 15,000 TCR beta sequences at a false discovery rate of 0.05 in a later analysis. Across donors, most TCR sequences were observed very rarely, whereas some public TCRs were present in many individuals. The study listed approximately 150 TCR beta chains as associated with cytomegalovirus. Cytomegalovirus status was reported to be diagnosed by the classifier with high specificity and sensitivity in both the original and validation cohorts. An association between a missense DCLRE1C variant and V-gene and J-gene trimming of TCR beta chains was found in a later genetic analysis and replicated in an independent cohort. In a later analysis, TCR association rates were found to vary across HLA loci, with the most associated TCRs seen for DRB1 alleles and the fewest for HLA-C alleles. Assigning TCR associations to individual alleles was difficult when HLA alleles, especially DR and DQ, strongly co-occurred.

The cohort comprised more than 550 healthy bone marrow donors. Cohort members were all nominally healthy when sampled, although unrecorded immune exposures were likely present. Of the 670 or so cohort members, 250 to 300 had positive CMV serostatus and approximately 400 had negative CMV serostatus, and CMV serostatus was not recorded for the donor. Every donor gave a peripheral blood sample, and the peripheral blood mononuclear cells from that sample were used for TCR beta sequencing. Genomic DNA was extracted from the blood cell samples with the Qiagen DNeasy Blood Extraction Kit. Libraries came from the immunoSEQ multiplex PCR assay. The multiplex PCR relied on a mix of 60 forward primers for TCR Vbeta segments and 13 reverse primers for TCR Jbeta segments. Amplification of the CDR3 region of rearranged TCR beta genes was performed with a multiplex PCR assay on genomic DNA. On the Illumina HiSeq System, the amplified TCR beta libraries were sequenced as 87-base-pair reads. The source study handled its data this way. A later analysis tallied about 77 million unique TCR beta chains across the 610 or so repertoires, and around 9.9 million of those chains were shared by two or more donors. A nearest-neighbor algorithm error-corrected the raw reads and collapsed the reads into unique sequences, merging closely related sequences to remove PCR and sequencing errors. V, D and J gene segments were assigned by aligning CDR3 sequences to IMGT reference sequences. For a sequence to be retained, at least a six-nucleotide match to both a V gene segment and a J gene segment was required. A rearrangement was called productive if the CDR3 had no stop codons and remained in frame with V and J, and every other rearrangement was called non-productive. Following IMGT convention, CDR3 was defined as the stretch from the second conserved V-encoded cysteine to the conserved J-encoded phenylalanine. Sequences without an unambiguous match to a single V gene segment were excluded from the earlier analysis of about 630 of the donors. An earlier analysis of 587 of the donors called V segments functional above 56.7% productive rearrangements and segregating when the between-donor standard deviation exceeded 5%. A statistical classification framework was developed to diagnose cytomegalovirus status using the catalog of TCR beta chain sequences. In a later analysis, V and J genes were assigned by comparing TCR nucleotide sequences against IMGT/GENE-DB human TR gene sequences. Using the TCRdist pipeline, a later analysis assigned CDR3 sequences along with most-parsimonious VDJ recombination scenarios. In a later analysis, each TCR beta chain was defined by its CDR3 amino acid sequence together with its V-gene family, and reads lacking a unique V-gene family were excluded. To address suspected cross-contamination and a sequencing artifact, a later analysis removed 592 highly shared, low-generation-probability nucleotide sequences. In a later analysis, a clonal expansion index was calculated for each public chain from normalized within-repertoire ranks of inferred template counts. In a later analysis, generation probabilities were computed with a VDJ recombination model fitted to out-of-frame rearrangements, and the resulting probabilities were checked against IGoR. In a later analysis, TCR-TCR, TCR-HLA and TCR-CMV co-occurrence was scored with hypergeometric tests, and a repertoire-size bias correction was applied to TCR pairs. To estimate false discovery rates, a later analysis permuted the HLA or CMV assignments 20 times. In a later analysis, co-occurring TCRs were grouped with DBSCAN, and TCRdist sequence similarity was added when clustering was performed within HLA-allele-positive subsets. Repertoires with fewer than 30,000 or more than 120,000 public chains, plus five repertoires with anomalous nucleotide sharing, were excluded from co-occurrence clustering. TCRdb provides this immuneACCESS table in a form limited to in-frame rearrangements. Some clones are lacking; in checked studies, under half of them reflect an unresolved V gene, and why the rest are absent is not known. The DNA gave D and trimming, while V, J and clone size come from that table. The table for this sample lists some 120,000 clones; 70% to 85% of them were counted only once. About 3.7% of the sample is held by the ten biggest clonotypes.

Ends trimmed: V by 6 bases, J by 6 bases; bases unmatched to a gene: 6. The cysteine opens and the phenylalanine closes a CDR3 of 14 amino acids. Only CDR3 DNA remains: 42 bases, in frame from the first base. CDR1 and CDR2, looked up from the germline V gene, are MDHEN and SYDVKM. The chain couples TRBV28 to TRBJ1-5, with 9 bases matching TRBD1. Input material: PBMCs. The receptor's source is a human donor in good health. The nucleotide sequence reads TGTGCCAGCAGCCCAACAGGGGGCGTTCAGCCCCAGCATTTT. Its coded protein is CASSPTGGVQPQHF. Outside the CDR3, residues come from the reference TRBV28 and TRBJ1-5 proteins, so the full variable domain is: DVKVTQSSRYLVKRTGEKVFLECVQDMDHENMFWYRQDPGLGLRLIYFSYDVKMKEKGDIPEGYSVSREKKERFSLILESASTNQTSMYLCASSPTGGVQPQHFGDGTRLSIL.